What follows are 18 T cell receptor beta chains derived from one specimen sequenced in a study of blood T cell repertoires in COVID-19. The data were produced by immunoSEQ multiplex PCR, yet TCRdb's version contains in-frame clones alone and is incomplete. The repertoire holds approximately 300,000 clones, with 86% as singletons. The sample was peripheral blood. All receptors come from a woman aged 50 to 60 with acute or convalescent COVID-19.

The chain combines TRBV27 with TRBJ2-3; D is uncertain. CDR3 length: 12 residues. The germline CDR1 and CDR2 sequences are MNHEY and SMNVEV (reference sequence). Trimming took 3 bases from V and 11 from J, leaving 12 bases between them. The CDR3 region has the DNA TGTGCCAGCAGTTTTCCAGCAGGAAGGCAGTATTTT. Translated: CASSFPAGRQYF.

This clone was recorded a few times. V gene TRBV29-1 combines with J gene TRBJ1-4, with 9 bases that match TRBD1. Germline V gene sequence: CDR1 SQVTM, CDR2 ANQGSEA. V shed 4 bases and J 6 bases; nucleotides not matched to a gene: 0. This CDR3 comprises 12 residues. The DNA of the CDR3 is TGCAGCGTTGGACAGGGGGATGAAAAACTGTTTTTT. Its translation: CSVGQGDEKLFF.

The chain joins TRBV7-9 to TRBJ1-6; possible D gene TRBD1, 5 bases. The CDR3 length is 14 residues. CDR1 is SEHNR and CDR2 is FQNEAQ in the germline V gene (reference sequence). V shed 5 bases and J shed 5 bases, with 10 bases lying between them. The CDR3, as DNA: TGTGCCAGCAGCCGGACACCGAATAATTCACCCCTCCACTTT. Its protein is CASSRTPNNSPLHF.

This clone was seen a single time. This chain joins TRBV28 and TRBJ1-4; D remains ambiguous. The V gene's germline CDR1 is MDHEN and CDR2 SYDVKM. The CDR3 is made up of 17 amino acids. V lost 2 bases and J 0 bases, leaving 13 bases between the germline ends. Here the CDR3 reads CASSLERGIATNEKLFF. Written as DNA, the CDR3 is TGTGCCAGCAGTTTAGAGCGGGGAATCGCAACTAATGAAAAACTGTTTTTT.

V is TRBV7-6 and J is TRBJ2-2; D gene ambiguous. Germline-derived CDR1 and CDR2 are SGHVS and FNYEAQ. Trimming cost V 1 base and J 4 bases, with 13 bases left between them. CDR3 size: 16 residues. The CDR3 region is CASSLGGLIFTGELFF. CDR3 nucleotide sequence: TGTGCCAGCAGCTTAGGAGGCCTAATCTTCACCGGGGAGCTGTTTTTT.

This clone appeared once. J is TRBJ2-3 and V is TRBV7-3; D not certain. There are 13 residues in the CDR3. Germline V gives CDR1 SGHTA, CDR2 FQGTGA. Trimming removed 5 bases at V and 6 bases at J, with 12 bases between. The CDR3 here is CASSREVEDTQYF. CDR3 nucleotides: TGTGCCAGCAGCCGTGAGGTGGAGGATACGCAGTATTTT. The full variable domain, with the rest looked up from reference TRBV7-3 and TRBJ2-3, is GAGVSQTPSNKVTEKGKYVELRCDPISGHTALYWYRQSLGQGPEFLIYFQGTGAADDSGLPNDRFFAVRPEGSVSTLKIQRTERGDSAVYLCASSREVEDTQYFGPGTRLTVL.

The chain has TRBV7-9 and TRBJ1-2, with no clear D. The length of the CDR3 is 13 residues. Trimming took off 0 bases at V and 2 bases at J, with 4 bases between the two ends. The germline gives CDR1 SEHNR, CDR2 FQNEAQ (reference sequence). The CDR3 region has the DNA TGTGCCAGCAGCTTAGCGGAGAACTATGGCTACACCTTC. Translated: CASSLAENYGYTF.

This clone is a singleton in its sample. J is TRBJ2-3 and V is TRBV4-2; tentatively, D is TRBD1 (6 bases). V lost 4 bases and J lost 3, with 17 bases in between. The germline V gene encodes CDR1 LGHNA and CDR2 YNFKEQ. CDR3 length: 16 residues. CDR3 loop: CASSPKTGWLTDTQYF. CDR3 DNA: TGTGCCAGCAGCCCCAAGACAGGTTGGCTTACAGATACGCAGTATTTT.

V usage is TRBV10-1 and J usage is TRBJ2-1; TRBD2 matches 10 bases. Germline trimming cut 4 bases from V and 3 bases from J; bases unmatched to any gene: 6. This CDR3 is built from 16 residues. Per the germline V gene, CDR1 is WNHNN and CDR2 is SYGVQD (reference sequence). CDR3 DNA sequence: TGCGCCAGCAGTGGGCTAGCGGGAGTCTTCTACAATGAGCAGTTCTTC. Its protein is CASSGLAGVFYNEQFF.

The chain has TRBV29-1 and TRBJ2-7, with D possibly being TRBD1 (7 bases). This CDR3 spans 13 amino acids. The ends were cut back, 6 bases at V and 2 bases at J, with 14 bases in the middle. The germline CDR1 and CDR2 sequences are SQVTM and ANQGSEA. CDR3 DNA sequence: TGCAGCGTGCGGGACAGCCATACCTACGAGCAGTACTTC. Its protein is CSVRDSHTYEQYF.

Concerning this clone: Relative to the germline gene, one junction end is altered; a read error may explain this. The chain uses TRBV29-1 and TRBJ2-1, with 10 bases that match TRBD2. This CDR3 is 15 amino acids long. From germline, CDR1 is SQVTM and CDR2 ANQGSEA. DNA for the CDR3: TGCAGCGGTGAAGTAGGAGCGGGAGGGCCTGATGAGCAGTTCTTC. The encoded protein is CSGEVGAGGPDEQFF.

This clone occurred once. V is TRBV14 and J is TRBJ1-2; TRBD1 is a possible D gene (5 bases). CDR1 is SGHDN, CDR2 FVKESK, per germline. The CDR3 runs 22 residues. V lost 1 base and J 3 bases, leaving 33 bases between the germline ends. For the CDR3, the DNA is TGTGCCAGCAGCCAAGGGAAGCCTCGAGGACAAGGGTCTCGGTTGGGGTACTATGGCTACACCTTC. It translates to CASSQGKPRGQGSRLGYYGYTF.

This rearrangement joins TRBV4-3 to TRBJ1-6; D is perhaps TRBD1 (6 bases). This CDR3 has 14 amino acids. V lost 0 bases and J 11 bases, leaving 11 bases between the germline ends. Germline lookup yields CDR1 LGHNA and CDR2 YSLEER. Written as DNA, the CDR3 is TGCGCCAGCAGCCAAGATACAGGGCGGACACCCCTCCACTTT. It encodes CASSQDTGRTPLHF.

This chain uses TRBV6-1 with TRBJ2-5, with 8 positions matching TRBD1. From germline, CDR1 is MNHNS and CDR2 SASEGT. V was clipped by 2 bases and J by 3 bases; unmatched bases: 11. The CDR3 totals 17 residues. The chain's CDR3 is CASSELGGQAVKETQYF. CDR3 DNA sequence: TGTGCCAGCAGTGAATTAGGGGGACAGGCGGTGAAAGAGACCCAGTACTTC.

V gene TRBV6-5 combines with J gene TRBJ2-3; D is uncertain. The CDR3 runs to 13 residues. Germline assignment: CDR1 MNHEY and CDR2 SVGAGI. V was shortened by 3 bases and J by 1 base, with 5 bases between the two germline ends. CDR3 protein: CASSYSGTDTQYF. The CDR3 DNA is TGTGCCAGCAGTTATTCGGGCACAGATACGCAGTATTTT.

The chain couples TRBV2 to TRBJ1-1, with D tentatively TRBD1 (5 bases). The CDR3 extends over 11 amino acids. Germline V lookup: CDR1 SNHLY, CDR2 FYNNEI. Trimming pared 7 bases from V and 9 bases from J, leaving 12 bases between. The CDR3 sequence: CASNGPGQAFF. DNA for the CDR3: TGTGCCAGCAACGGTCCAGGGCAAGCTTTCTTT. Combining the CDR3 with reference TRBV2 and TRBJ1-1 gives the whole variable domain EPEVTQTPSHQVTQMGQEVILRCVPISNHLYFYWYRQILGQKVEFLVSFYNNEISEKSEIFDDQFSVERPDGSNFTLKIRSTKLEDSAMYFCASNGPGQAFFGQGTRLTVV.

This sequence joins TRBV6-2 or TRBV6-3 and TRBJ2-7; 10 positions match TRBD2. The CDR3 covers 15 residues. The V and J ends lost 5 bases and 4 bases, in that order; junction bases with no gene match: 8. The germline V gene encodes CDR1 MNHEY and CDR2 SVGEGT. The CDR3 sequence: CASSLSGRAVYEQYF. In DNA form, the CDR3 reads TGTGCCAGCAGTCTGAGCGGGAGGGCCGTATACGAGCAGTACTTC.

The chain links TRBV28 to TRBJ2-5, with 9 bases identical to TRBD1. CDR3 length: 14 amino acids. After removal of 6 bases from V and 5 bases from J, the junction contained 7 bases not matched to a gene. CDR1 is MDHEN, CDR2 SYDVKM, per germline. In nucleotides, the CDR3 is TGTGCCAGCAGCCCTGGGACAGGGCGGGAGACCCAGTACTTC. This codes for CASSPGTGRETQYF.